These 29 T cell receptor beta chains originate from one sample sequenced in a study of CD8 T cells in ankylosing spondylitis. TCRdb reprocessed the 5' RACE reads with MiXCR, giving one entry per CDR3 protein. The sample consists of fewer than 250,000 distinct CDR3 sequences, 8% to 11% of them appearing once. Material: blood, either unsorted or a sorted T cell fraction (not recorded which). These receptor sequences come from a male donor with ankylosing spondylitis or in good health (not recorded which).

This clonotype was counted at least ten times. CDR3 coding DNA: TGTGCCAGCAGTGTCGCGGCTTCTTACGAGCAGTACTTC. Translation gives CASSVAASYEQYF. The chain carries TRBV6-6 and TRBJ2-7; D is uncertain. This CDR3 has 13 residues. The germline gives CDR1 MNHNY, CDR2 SVGAGI (reference sequence). The germline V and J ends were trimmed by 5 bases and 4 bases, with 12 bases remaining between them.

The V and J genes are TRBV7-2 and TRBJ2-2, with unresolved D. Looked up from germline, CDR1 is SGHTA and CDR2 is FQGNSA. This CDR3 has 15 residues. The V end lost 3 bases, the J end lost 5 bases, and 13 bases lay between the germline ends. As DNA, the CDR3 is TGTGCCAGCAGCTTCCGTGTCAGTTTAACCGGGGAGCTGTTTTTT. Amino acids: CASSFRVSLTGELFF.

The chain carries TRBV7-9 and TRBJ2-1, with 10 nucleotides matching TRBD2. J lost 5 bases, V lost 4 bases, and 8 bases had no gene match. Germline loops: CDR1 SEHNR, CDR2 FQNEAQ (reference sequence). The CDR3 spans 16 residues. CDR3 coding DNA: TGTGCCAGCAGCTACAAGCGGGGGGGCAATAACAATGAGCAGTTCTTC. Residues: CASSYKRGGNNNEQFF.

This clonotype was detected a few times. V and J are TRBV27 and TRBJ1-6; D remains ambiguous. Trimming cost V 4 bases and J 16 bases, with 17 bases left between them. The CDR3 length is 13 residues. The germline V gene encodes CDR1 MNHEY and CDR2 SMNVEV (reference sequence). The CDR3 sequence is CASSSPQMPRLHF. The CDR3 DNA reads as TGTGCCAGCAGTTCACCCCAAATGCCCCGGCTCCACTTT.

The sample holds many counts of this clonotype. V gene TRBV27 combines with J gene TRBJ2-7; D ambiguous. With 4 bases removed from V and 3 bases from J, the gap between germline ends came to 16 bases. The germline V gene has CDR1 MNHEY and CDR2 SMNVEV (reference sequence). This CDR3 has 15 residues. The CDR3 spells CASSSYSGHSYEQYF. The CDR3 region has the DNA TGTGCCAGCAGTTCCTACAGTGGCCACAGCTACGAGCAGTACTTC.

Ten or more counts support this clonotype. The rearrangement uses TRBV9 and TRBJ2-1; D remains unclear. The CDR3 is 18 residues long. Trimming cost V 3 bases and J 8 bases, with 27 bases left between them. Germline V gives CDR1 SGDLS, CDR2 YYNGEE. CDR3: CASSAVSVDSRVFDEQFF. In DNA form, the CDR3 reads TGTGCCAGCAGCGCCGTGTCCGTTGATTCAAGGGTTTTCGATGAGCAGTTCTTC.

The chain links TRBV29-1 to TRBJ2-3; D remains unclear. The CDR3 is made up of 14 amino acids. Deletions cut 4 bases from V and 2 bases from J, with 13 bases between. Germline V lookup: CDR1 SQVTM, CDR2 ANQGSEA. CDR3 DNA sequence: TGCAGCGTTGGTGCGTTACAACTCACAGATACGCAGTATTTT. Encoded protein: CSVGALQLTDTQYF.

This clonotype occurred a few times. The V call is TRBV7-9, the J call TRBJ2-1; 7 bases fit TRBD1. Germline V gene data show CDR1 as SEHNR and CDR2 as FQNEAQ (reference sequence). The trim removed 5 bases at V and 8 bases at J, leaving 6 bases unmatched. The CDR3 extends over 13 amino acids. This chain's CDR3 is CASSRPGGDEQFF. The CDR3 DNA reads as TGTGCCAGCAGCCGCCCAGGGGGAGATGAGCAGTTCTTC.

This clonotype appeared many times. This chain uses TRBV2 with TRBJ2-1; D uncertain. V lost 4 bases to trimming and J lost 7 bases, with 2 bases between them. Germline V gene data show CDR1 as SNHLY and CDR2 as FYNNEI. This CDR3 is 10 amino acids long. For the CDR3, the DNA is TGTGCCAGCAGTGTAAATGAGCAGTTCTTC. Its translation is CASSVNEQFF.

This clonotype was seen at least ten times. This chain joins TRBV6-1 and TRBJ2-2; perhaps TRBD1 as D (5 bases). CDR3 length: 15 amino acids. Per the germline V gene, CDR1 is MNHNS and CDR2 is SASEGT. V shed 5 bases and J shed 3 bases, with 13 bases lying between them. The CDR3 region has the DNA TGTGCCAGCAGTCGCAGACAGTACTACACCGGGGAGCTGTTTTTT. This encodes CASSRRQYYTGELFF.

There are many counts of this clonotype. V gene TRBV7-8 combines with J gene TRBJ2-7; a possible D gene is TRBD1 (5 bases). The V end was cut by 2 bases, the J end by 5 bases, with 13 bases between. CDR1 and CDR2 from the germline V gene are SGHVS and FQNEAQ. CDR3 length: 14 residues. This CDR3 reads CASSLQGIVNEQYF. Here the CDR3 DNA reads TGTGCCAGCAGCTTACAGGGTATCGTGAACGAGCAGTACTTC.

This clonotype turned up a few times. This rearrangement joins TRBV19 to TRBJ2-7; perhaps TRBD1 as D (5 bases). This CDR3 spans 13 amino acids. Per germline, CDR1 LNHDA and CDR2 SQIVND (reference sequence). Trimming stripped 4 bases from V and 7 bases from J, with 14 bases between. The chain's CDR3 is CASSTQRQTEQYF. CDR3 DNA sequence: TGTGCCAGTAGTACTCAACGACAGACGGAGCAGTACTTC.

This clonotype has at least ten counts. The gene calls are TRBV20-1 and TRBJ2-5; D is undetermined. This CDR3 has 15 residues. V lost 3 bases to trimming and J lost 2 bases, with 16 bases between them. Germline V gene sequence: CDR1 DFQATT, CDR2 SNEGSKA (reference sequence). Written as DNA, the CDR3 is TGCAGTGCTAGTATTGCGGTTCAGTCACAAGAGACCCAGTACTTC. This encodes CSASIAVQSQETQYF.

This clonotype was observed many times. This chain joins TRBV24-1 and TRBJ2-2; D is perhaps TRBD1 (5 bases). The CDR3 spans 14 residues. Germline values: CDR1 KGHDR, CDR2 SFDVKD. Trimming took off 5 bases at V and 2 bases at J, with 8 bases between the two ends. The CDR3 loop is CATSATANTGELFF. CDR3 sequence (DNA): TGTGCCACCAGTGCGACAGCCAACACCGGGGAGCTGTTTTTT.

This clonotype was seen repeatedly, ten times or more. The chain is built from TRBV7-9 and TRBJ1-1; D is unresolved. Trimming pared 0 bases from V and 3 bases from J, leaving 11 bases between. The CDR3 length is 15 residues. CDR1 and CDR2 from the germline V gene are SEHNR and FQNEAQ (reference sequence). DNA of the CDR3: TGTGCCAGCAGCTTAGCGCGTAGCCGAGACACTGAAGCTTTCTTT. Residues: CASSLARSRDTEAFF.

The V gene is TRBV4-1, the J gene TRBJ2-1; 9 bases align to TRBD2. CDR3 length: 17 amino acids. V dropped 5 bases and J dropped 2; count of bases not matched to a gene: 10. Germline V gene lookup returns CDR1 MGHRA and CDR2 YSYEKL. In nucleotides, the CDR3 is TGCGCCAGCAGCTATAGAGTCCTAGCGGGACCCTACAATGAGCAGTTCTTC. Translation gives CASSYRVLAGPYNEQFF.

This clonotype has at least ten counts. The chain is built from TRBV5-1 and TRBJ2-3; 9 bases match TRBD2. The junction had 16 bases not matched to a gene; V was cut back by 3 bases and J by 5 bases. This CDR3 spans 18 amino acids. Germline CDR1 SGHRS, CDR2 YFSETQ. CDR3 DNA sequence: TGCGCCAGCAGCTACTCACCAACCGCGGGACTAGCAATAGATACGCAGTATTTT. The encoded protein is CASSYSPTAGLAIDTQYF.

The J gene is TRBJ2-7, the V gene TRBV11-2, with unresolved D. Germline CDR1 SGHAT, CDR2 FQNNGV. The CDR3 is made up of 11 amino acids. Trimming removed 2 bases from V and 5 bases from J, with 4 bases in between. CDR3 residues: CASSLSNEQYF. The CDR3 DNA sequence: TGTGCCAGCAGCTTAAGCAACGAGCAGTACTTC.

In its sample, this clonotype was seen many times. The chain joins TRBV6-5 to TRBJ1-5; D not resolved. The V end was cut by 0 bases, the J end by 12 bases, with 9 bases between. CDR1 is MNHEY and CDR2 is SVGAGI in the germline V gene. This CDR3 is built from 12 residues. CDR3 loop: CASSYSMGNQHF. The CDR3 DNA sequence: TGTGCCAGCAGTTACTCGATGGGGAACCAGCATTTT.

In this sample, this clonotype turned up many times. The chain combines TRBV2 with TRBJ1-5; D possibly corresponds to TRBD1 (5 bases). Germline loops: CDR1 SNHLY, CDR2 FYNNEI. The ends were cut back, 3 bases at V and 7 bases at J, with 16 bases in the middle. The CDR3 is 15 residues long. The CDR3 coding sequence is TGTGCCAGCAGTGAGGCTCGGGGGGTGAGACAGCCCCAGCATTTT. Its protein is CASSEARGVRQPQHF. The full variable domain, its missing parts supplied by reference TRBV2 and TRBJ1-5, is EPEVTQTPSHQVTQMGQEVILRCVPISNHLYFYWYRQILGQKVEFLVSFYNNEISEKSEIFDDQFSVERPDGSNFTLKIRSTKLEDSAMYFCASSEARGVRQPQHFGDGTRLSIL.

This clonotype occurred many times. The CDR3 sequence is CSATVDTQYF. In DNA form, the CDR3 reads TGCAGTGCCACCGTAGATACGCAGTATTTT. The chain couples TRBV20-1 to TRBJ2-3; no definite D call. The CDR3 sequence is 10 residues long. The V end lost 6 bases, the J end lost 5 bases, and 6 bases lay between the germline ends. Looked up from germline, CDR1 is DFQATT and CDR2 is SNEGSKA (reference sequence).

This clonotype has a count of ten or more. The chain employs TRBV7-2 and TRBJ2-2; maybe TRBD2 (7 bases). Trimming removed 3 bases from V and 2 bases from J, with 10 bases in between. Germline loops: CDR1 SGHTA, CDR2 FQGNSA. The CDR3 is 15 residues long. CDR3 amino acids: CASSFGGANTGELFF. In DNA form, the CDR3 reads TGTGCCAGCAGCTTTGGGGGGGCCAACACCGGGGAGCTGTTTTTT.

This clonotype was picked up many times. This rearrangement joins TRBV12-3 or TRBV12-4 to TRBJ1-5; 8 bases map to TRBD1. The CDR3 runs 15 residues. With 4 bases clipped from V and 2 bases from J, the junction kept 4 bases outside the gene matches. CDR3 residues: CASSSTGDGNQPQHF. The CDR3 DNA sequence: TGTGCCAGCAGTTCGACAGGGGATGGCAATCAGCCCCAGCATTTT.

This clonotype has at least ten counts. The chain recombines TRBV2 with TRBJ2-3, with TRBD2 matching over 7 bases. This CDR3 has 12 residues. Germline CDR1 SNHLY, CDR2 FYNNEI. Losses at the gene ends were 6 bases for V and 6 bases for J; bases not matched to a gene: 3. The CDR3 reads CASRLARDTQYF. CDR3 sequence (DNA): TGTGCCAGCAGACTAGCGAGGGATACGCAGTATTTT.

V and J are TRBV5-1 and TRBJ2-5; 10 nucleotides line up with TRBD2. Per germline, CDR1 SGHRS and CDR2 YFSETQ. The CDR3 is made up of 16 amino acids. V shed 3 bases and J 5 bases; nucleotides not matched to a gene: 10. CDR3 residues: CASSSELAGIWETQYF. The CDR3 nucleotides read TGCGCCAGCAGCTCGGAACTAGCGGGGATATGGGAGACCCAGTACTTC.

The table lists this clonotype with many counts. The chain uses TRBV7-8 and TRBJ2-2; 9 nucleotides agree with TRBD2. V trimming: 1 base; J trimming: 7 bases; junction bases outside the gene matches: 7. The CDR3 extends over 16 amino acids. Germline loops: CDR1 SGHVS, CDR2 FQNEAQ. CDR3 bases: TGTGCCAGCAGCTTAGGGCAGCGGGAGGTTAGCGGGGAGCTGTTTTTT. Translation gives CASSLGQREVSGELFF.

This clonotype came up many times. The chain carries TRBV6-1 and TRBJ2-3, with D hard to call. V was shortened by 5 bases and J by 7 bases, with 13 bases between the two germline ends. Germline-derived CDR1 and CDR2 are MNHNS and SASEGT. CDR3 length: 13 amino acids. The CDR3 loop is CASSLGPLYTQYF. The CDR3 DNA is TGTGCCAGCAGTCTTGGGCCCTTGTATACGCAGTATTTT.

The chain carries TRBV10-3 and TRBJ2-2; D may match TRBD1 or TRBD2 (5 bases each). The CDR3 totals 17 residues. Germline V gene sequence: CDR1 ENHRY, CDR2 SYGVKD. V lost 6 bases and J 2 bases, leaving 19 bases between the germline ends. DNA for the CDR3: TGTGCCATCAGCCCCTTCTCCGGGACCACCAACACCGGGGAGCTGTTTTTT. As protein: CAISPFSGTTNTGELFF.

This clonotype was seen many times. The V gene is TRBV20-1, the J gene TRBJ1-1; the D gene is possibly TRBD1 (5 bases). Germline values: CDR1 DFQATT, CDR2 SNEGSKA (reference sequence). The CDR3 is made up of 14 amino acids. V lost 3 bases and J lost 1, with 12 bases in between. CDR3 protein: CSASSRGGNTEAFF. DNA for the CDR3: TGCAGTGCTAGTTCCCGGGGGGGGAACACTGAAGCTTTCTTT.